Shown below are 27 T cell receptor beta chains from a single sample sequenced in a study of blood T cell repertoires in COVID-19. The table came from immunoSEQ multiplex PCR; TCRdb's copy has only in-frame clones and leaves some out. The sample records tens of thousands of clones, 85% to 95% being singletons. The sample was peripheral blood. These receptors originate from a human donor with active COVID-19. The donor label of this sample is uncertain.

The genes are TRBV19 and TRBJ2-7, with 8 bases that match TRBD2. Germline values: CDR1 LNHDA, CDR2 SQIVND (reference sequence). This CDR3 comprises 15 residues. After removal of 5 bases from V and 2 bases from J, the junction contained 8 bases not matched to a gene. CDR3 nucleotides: TGTGCCAGTAGTGACGGCGGGGGGCAGCCCTACGAGCAGTACTTC. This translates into CASSDGGGQPYEQYF.

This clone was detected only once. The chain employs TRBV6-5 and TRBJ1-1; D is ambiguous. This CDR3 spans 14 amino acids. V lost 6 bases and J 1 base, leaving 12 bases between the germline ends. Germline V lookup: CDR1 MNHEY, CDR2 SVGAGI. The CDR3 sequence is CASRRGGKNTEAFF. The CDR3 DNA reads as TGTGCCAGCAGGCGCGGCGGGAAGAACACTGAAGCTTTCTTT.

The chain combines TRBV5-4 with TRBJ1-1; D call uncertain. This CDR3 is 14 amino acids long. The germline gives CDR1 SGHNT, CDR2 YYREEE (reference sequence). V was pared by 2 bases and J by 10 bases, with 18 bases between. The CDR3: CASSFAREIIGAFF. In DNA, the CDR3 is TGTGCCAGCAGCTTTGCGAGAGAGATAATTGGAGCTTTCTTT.

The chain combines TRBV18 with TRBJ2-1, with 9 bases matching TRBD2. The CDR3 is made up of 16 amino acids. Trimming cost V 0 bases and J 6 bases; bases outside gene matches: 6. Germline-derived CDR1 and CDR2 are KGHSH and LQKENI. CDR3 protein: CASSPPGSGRRNEQFF. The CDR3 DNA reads TGTGCCAGCTCACCACCGGGCAGCGGGAGGCGCAATGAGCAGTTCTTC.

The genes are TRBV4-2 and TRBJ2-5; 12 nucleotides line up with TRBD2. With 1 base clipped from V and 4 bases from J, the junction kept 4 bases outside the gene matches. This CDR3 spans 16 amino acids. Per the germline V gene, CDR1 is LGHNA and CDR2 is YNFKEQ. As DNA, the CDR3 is TGTGCCAGCAGCCAAGCTAGCGGGGGGGCCACAGAGACCCAGTACTTC. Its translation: CASSQASGGATETQYF.

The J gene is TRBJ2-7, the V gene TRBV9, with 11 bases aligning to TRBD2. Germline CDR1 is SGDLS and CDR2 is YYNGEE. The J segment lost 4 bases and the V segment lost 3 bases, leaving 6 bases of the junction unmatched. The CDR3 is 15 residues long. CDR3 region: CASSGFSGGVYEQYF. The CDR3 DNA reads TGTGCCAGCAGCGGATTTAGCGGGGGGGTATACGAGCAGTACTTC.

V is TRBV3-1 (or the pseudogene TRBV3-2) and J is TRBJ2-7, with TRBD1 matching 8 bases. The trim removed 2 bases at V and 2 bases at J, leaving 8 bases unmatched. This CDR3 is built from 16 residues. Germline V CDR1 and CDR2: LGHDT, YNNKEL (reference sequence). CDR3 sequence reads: CASSQTKGQGAYEQYF. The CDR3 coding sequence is TGTGCCAGCAGCCAAACCAAAGGACAGGGCGCCTACGAGCAGTACTTC.

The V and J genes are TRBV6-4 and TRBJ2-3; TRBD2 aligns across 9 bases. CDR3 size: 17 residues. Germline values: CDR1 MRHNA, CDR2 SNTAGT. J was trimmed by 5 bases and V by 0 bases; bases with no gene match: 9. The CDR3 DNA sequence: TGTGCCAGCAGTGACTCAATGCGGGGGGGCCCGATAGATACGCAGTATTTT. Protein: CASSDSMRGGPIDTQYF.

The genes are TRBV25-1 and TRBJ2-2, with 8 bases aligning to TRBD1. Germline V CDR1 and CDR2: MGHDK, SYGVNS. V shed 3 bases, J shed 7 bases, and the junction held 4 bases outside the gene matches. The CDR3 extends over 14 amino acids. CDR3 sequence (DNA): TGTGCCAGCAGTGACCAGGGGGCATTCGGGGAGCTGTTTTTT. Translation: CASSDQGAFGELFF.

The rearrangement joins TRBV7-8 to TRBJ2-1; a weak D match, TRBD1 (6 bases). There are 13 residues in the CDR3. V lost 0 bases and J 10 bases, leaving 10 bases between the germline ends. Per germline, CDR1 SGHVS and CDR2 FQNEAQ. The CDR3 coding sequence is TGTGCCAGCAGCTTAGCTCAGGGGTGGGAGCAGTTCTTC. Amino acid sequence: CASSLAQGWEQFF. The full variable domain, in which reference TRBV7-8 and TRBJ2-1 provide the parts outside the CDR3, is GAGVSQSPRYKVAKRGQDVALRCDPISGHVSLFWYQQALGQGPEFLTYFQNEAQLDKSGLPSDRFFAERPEGSVSTLKIQRTQQEDSAVYLCASSLAQGWEQFFGPGTRLTVL.

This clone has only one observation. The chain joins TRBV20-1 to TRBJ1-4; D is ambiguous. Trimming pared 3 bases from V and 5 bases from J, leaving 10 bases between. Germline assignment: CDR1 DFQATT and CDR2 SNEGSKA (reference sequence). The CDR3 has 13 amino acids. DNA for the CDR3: TGCAGTGCTAGTCAGGCACTCAATGAAAAACTGTTTTTT. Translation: CSASQALNEKLFF.

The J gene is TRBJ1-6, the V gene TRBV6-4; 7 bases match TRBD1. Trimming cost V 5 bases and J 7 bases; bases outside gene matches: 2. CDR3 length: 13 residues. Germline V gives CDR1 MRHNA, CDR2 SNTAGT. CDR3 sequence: CASSRDSNSPLHF. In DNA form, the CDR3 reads TGTGCCAGCAGTCGGGACAGCAATTCACCCCTCCACTTT.

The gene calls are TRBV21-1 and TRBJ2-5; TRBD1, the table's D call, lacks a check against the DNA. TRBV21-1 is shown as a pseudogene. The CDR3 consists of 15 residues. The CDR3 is CASSGDRKLQETQYF. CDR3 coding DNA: TGTGCCAGCAGCGGCGACAGAAAACTTCAAGAGACCCAGTACTTC.

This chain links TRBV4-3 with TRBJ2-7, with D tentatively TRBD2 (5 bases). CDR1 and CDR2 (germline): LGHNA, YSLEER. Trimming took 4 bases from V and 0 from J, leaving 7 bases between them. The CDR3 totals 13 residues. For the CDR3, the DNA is TGCGCCAGCAGCCTAGGACTCTCCTACGAGCAGTACTTC. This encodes CASSLGLSYEQYF.

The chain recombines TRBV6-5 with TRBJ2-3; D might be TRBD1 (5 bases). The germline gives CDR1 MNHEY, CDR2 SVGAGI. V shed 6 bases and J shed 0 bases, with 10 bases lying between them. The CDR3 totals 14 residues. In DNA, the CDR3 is TGTGCCAGCAGCCGGACACCTAGCACAGATACGCAGTATTTT. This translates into CASSRTPSTDTQYF.

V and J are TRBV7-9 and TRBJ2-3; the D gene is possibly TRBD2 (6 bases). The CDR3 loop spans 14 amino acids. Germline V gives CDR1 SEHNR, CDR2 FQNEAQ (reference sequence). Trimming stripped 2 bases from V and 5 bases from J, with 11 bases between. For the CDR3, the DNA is TGTGCCAGCAGCTTACTCGGGAGTATAGATACGCAGTATTTT. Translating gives CASSLLGSIDTQYF.

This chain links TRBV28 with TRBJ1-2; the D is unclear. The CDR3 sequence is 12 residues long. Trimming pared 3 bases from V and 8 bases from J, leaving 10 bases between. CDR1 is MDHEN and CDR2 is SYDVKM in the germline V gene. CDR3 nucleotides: TGTGCCAGCAGTTTTACTCGGTCAGGCTACACCTTC. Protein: CASSFTRSGYTF.

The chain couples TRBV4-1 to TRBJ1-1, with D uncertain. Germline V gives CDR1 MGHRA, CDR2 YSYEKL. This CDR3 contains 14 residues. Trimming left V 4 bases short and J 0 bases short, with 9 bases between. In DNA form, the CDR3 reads TGCGCCAGCAGCCCGAGACAAATGAACACTGAAGCTTTCTTT. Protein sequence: CASSPRQMNTEAFF.

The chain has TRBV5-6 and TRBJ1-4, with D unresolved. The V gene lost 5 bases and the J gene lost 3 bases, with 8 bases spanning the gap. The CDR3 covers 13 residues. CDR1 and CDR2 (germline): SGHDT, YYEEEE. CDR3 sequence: CASRPRANEKLFF. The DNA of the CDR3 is TGTGCCAGCAGGCCCCGGGCTAATGAAAAACTGTTTTTT.

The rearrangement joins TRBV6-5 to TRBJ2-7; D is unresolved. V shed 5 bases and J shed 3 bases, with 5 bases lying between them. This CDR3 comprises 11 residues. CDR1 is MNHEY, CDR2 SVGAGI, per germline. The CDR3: CASSSYYEQYF. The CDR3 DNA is TGTGCCAGCAGTAGCTACTACGAGCAGTACTTC.

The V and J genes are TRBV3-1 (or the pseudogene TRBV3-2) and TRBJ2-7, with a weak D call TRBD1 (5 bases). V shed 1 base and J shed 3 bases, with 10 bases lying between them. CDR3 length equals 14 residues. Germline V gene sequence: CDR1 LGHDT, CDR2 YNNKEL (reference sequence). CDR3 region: CASSQGDRSYEQYF. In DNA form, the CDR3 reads TGTGCCAGCAGCCAAGGTGACAGAAGCTACGAGCAGTACTTC.

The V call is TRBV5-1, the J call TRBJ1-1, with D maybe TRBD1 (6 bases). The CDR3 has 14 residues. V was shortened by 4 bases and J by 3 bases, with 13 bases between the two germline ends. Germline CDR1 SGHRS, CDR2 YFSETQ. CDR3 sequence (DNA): TGCGCCAGCAGCAGAACAGGGTCCGACACTGAAGCTTTCTTT. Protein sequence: CASSRTGSDTEAFF.

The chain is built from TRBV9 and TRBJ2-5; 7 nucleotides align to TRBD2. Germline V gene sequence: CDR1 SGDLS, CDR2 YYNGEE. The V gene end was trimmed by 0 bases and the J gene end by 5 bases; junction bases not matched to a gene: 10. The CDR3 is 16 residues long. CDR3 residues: CASSVGGSALLETQYF. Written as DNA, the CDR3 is TGTGCCAGCAGCGTAGGCGGGAGCGCCCTTCTGGAGACCCAGTACTTC.

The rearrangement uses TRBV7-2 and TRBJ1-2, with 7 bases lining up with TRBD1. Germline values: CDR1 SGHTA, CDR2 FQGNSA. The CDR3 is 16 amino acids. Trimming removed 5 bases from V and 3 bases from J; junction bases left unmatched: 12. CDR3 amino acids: CASSPTPVGGDYGYTF. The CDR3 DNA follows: TGTGCCAGCAGCCCAACCCCGGTAGGGGGCGACTATGGCTACACCTTC.

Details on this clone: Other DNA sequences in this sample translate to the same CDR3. The CDR3 region has the DNA TGCGCCAGCAGCCAAGGCGGGTTCTCCTACAATGAGCAGTTCTTC. Translation gives CASSQGGFSYNEQFF. The chain links TRBV4-1 to TRBJ2-1, with D possibly being TRBD2 (5 bases). CDR3 size: 15 residues. Trimming took off 1 base at V and 0 bases at J, with 7 bases between the two ends. CDR1 is MGHRA, CDR2 YSYEKL, per germline.

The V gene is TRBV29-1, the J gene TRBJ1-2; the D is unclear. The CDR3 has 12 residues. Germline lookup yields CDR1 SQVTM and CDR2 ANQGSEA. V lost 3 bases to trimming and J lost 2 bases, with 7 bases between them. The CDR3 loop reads CSVDYANYGYTF. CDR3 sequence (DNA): TGCAGCGTTGACTACGCGAACTATGGCTACACCTTC.

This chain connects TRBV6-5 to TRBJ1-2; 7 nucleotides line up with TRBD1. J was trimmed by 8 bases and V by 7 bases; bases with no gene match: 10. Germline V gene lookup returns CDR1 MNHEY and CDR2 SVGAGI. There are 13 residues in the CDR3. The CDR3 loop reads CASTLDRSSGYTF. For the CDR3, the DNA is TGTGCCAGCACCTTGGACAGGTCGAGCGGCTACACCTTC.